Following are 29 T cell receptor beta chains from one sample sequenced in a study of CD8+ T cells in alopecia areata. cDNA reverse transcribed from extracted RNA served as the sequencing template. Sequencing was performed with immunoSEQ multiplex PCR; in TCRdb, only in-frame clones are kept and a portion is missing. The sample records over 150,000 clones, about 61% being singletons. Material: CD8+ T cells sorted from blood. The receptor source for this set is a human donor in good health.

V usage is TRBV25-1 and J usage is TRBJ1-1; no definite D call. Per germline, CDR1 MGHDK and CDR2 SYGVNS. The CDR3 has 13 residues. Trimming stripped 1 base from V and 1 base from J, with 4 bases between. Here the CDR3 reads CASSESGNTEAFF. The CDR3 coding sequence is TGTGCCAGCAGTGAATCGGGGAACACTGAAGCTTTCTTT.

The CDR3 sequence: CATTLAGNNEQFF. DNA for the CDR3: TGTGCCACCACACTAGCGGGAAACAATGAGCAGTTCTTC. The J gene is TRBJ2-1, the V gene TRBV15; TRBD2 aligns across 10 bases. The CDR3 is 13 residues long. CDR1 is LNHNV and CDR2 is YYDKDF in the germline V gene (reference sequence). Trimming at V came to 7 bases and at J to 5 bases, leaving 2 bases not matched to a gene.

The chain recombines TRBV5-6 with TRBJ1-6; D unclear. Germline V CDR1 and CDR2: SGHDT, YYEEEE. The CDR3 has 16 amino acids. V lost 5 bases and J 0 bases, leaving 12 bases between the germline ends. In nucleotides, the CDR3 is TGTGCCAGCAGTTCTGACGGGAGCTCCTATAATTCACCCCTCCACTTT. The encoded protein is CASSSDGSSYNSPLHF.

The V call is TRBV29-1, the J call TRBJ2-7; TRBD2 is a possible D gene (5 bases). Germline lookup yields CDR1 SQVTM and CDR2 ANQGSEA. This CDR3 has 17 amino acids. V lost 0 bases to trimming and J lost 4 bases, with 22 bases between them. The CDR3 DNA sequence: TGCAGCGTTGAAGATACGGCTCGGGGTGTTCTTGGATACGAGCAGTACTTC. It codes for CSVEDTARGVLGYEQYF.

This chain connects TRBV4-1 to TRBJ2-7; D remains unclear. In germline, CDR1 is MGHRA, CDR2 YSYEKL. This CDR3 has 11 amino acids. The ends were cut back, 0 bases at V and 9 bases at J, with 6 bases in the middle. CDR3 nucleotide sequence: TGCGCCAGCAGCCAAGATGAGGTGCAGTACTTC. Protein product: CASSQDEVQYF.

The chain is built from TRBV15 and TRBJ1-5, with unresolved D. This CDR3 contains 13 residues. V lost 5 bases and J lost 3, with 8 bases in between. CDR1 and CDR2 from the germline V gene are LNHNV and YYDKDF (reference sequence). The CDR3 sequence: CATSEGLNQPQHF. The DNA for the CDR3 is TGTGCCACCAGCGAAGGACTCAATCAGCCCCAGCATTTT. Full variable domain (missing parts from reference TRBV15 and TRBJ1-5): DAMVIQNPRYQVTQFGKPVTLSCSQTLNHNVMYWYQQKSSQAPKLLFHYYDKDFNNEADTPDNFQSRRPNTSFCFLDIRSPGLGDTAMYLCATSEGLNQPQHFGDGTRLSIL.

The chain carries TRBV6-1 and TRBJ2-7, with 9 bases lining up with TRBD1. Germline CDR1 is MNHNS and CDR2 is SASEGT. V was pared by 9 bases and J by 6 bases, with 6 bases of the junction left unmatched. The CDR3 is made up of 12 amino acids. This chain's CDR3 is CASEGTGPEQYF. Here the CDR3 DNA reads TGTGCCAGTGAAGGGACAGGGCCCGAGCAGTACTTC.

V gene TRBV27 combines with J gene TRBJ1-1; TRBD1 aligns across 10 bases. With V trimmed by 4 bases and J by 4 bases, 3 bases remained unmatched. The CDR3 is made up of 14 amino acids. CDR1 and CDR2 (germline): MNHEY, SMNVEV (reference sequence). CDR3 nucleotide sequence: TGTGCCAGCAGTTCCGACAGGGGGCCCACTGAAGCTTTCTTT. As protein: CASSSDRGPTEAFF.

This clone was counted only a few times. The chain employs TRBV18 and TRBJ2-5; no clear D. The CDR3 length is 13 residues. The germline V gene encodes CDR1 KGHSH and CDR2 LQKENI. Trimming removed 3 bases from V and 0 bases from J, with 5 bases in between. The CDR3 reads CASSPPDQETQYF. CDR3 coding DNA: TGTGCCAGCTCACCGCCTGACCAAGAGACCCAGTACTTC. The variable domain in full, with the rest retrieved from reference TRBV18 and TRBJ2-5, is NAGVMQNPRHLVRRRGQEARLRCSPMKGHSHVYWYRQLPEEGLKFMVYLQKENIIDESGMPKERFSAEFPKEGPSILRIQQVVRGDSAAYFCASSPPDQETQYFGPGTRLLVL.

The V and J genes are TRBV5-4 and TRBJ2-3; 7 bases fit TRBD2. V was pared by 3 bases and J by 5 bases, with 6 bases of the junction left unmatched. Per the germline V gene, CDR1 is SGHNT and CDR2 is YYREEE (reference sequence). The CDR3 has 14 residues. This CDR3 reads CASSWEGPGDTQYF. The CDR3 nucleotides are TGTGCCAGCAGCTGGGAGGGGCCTGGAGATACGCAGTATTTT.

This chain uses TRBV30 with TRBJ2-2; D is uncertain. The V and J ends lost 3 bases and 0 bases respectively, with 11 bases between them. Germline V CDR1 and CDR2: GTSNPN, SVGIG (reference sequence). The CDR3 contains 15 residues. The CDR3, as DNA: TGTGCCTGGAGACGAGGCGCGGCGAACACCGGGGAGCTGTTTTTT. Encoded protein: CAWRRGAANTGELFF.

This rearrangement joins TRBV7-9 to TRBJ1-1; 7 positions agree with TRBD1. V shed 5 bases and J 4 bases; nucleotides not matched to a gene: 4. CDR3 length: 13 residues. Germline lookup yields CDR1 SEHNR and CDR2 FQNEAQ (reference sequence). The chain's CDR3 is CASSLGTATEAFF. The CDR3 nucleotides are TGTGCCAGCAGCCTTGGGACAGCCACTGAAGCTTTCTTT.

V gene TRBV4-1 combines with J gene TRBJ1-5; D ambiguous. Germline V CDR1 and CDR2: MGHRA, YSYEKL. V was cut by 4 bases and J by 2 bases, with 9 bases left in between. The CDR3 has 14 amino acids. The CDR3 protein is CASSLTNGNQPQHF. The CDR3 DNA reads TGCGCCAGCAGCCTGACTAACGGCAATCAGCCCCAGCATTTT.

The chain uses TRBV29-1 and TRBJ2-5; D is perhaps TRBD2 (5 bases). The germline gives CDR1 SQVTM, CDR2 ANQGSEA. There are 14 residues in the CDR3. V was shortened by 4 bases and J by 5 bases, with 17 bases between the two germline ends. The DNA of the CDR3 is TGCAGCGTTGTTATGGGTTATGGGAGCGAGACCCAGTACTTC. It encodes CSVVMGYGSETQYF.

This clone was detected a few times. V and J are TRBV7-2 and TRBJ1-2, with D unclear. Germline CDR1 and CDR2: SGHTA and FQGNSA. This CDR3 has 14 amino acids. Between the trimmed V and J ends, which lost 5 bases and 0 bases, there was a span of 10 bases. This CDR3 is CASSTAQANYGYTF. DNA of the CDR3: TGTGCCAGCAGCACCGCCCAGGCTAACTATGGCTACACCTTC.

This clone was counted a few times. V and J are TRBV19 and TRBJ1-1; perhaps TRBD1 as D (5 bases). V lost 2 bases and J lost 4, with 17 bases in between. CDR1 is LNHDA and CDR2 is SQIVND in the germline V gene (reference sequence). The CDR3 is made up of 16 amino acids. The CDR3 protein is CASSIPQQGGTTEAFF. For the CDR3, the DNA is TGTGCCAGTAGTATACCCCAGCAGGGAGGTACCACTGAAGCTTTCTTT.

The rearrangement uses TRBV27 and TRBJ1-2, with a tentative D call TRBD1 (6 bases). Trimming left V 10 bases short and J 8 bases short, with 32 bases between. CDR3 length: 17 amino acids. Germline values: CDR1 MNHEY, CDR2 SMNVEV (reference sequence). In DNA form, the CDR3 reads TGTGCCATCCGAAAAGCCACCGCTACAGGGTTCCCTGGAGGCTACACCTTC. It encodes CAIRKATATGFPGGYTF.

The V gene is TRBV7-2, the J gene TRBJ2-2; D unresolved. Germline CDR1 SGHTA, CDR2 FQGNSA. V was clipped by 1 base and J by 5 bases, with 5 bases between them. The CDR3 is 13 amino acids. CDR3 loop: CASSLVWTGELFF. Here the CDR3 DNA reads TGTGCCAGCAGCTTAGTATGGACCGGGGAGCTGTTTTTT.

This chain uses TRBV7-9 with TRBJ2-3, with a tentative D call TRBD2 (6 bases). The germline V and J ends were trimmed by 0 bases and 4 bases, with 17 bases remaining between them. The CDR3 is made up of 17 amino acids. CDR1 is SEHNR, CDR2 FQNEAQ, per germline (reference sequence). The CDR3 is CASSLARLEPGADTQYF. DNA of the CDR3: TGTGCCAGCAGCTTAGCGAGACTAGAACCCGGAGCAGATACGCAGTATTTT.

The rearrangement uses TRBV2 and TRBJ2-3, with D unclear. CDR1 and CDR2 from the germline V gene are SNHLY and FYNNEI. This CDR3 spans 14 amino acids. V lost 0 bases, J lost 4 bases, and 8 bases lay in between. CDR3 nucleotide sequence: TGTGCCAGCAGTGAAGCGAGGACCTCAGATACGCAGTATTTT. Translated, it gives CASSEARTSDTQYF. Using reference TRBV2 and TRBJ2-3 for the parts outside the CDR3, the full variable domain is EPEVTQTPSHQVTQMGQEVILRCVPISNHLYFYWYRQILGQKVEFLVSFYNNEISEKSEIFDDQFSVERPDGSNFTLKIRSTKLEDSAMYFCASSEARTSDTQYFGPGTRLTVL.

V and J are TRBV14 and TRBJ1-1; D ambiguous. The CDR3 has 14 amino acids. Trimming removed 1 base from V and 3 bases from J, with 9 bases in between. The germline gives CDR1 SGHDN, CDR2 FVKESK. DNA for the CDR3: TGTGCCAGCAGCCAAGTTCGGCTAGACACTGAAGCTTTCTTT. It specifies CASSQVRLDTEAFF.

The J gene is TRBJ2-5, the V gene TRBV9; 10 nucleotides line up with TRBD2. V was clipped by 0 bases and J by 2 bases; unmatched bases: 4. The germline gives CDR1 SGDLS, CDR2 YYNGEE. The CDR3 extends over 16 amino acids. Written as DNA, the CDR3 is TGTGCCAGCAGCGTAGCGGGGACTAGCGTACAAGAGACCCAGTACTTC. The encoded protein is CASSVAGTSVQETQYF.

Here the CDR3 reads CADKTEYEQYF. The CDR3 coding sequence is TGTGCCGACAAAACAGAATACGAGCAGTACTTC. The chain employs TRBV10-3 and TRBJ2-7; D is unresolved. Germline V CDR1 and CDR2: ENHRY, SYGVKD. The CDR3 length is 11 residues. Between the trimmed V and J ends, which lost 11 bases and 4 bases, there was a span of 12 bases.

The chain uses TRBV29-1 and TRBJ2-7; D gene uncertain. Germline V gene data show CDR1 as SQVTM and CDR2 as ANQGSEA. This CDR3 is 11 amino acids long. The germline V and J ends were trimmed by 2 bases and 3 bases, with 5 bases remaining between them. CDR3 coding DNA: TGCAGCGTTGAAACCAGCTACGAGCAGTACTTC. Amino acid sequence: CSVETSYEQYF.

CDR3 nucleotide sequence: TGTGCCAGTAGTTTCGGAGCATTGGGAGGCTACGAGCAGTACTTC. This sequence encodes CASSFGALGGYEQYF. The chain links TRBV19 to TRBJ2-7; TRBD2 might be the D (6 bases). Trimming pared 5 bases from V and 3 bases from J, leaving 17 bases between. Germline CDR1 LNHDA, CDR2 SQIVND (reference sequence). The CDR3 totals 15 residues.

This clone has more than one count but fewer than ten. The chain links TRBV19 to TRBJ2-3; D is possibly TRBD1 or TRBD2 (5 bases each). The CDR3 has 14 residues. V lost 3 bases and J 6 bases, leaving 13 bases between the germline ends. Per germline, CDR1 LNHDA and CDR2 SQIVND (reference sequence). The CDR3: CASSMRGYLDTQYF. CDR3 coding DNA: TGTGCCAGTAGTATGAGGGGTTACCTGGATACGCAGTATTTT.

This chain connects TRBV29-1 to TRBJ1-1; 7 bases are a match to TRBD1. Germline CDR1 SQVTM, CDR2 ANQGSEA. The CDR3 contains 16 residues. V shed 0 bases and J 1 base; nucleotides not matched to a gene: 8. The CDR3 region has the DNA TGCAGCGTTGAAGATTCCGGACAGGCCCGGAACACTGAAGCTTTCTTT. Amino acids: CSVEDSGQARNTEAFF.

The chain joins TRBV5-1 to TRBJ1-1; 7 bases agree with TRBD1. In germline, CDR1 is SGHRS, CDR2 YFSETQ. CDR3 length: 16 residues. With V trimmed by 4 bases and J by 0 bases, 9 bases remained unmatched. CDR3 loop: CASSKKGQALNTEAFF. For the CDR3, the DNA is TGCGCCAGCAGCAAAAAAGGACAGGCCCTGAACACTGAAGCTTTCTTT.

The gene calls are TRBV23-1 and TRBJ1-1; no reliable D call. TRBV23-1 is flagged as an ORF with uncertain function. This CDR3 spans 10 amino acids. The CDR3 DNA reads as TGCGCTCCGGCGAACACTGAAGCTTTCTTT. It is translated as CAPANTEAFF.